This entry concerns a single T cell receptor beta chain. This specimen belongs to a study of blood T cell repertoires in COVID-19. Deletions cut 5 bases from V and 4 bases from J, with 15 bases between. Germline loops: CDR1 MNHNY, CDR2 SVGAGI (reference sequence). CDR3 length: 14 amino acids. Using immunoSEQ multiplex PCR, the repertoire was profiled, and TCRdb retains in-frame clones only, with some absent. The repertoire has hundreds of thousands of clones, 88% of them found once; the top ten carry around 0.7%. The chain employs TRBV6-6 and TRBJ2-7; possibly TRBD2 for D (8 bases). This sequence originates from a man aged 35 to 55 with acute or convalescent COVID-19. Sequencing was done on a sample of peripheral blood. The CDR3 sequence: CASSPGGDRYEQYF. In DNA, the CDR3 is TGTGCCAGCAGTCCGGGAGGGGACAGATACGAGCAGTACTTC.